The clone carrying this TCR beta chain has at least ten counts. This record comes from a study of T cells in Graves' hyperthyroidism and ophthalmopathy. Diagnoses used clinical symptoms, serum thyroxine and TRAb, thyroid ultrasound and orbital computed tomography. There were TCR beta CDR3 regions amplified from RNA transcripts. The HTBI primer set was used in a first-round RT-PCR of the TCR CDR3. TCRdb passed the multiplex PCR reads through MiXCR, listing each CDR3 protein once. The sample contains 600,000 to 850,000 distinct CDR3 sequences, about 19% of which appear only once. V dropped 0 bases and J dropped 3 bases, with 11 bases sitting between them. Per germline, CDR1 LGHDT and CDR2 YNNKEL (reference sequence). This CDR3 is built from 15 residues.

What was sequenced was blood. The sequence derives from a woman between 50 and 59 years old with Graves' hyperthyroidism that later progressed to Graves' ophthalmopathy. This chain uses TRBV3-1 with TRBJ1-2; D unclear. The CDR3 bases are TGTGCCAGCAGCCAAGATATTGGCAGACACTATGGCTACACCTTC. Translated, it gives CASSQDIGRHYGYTF.